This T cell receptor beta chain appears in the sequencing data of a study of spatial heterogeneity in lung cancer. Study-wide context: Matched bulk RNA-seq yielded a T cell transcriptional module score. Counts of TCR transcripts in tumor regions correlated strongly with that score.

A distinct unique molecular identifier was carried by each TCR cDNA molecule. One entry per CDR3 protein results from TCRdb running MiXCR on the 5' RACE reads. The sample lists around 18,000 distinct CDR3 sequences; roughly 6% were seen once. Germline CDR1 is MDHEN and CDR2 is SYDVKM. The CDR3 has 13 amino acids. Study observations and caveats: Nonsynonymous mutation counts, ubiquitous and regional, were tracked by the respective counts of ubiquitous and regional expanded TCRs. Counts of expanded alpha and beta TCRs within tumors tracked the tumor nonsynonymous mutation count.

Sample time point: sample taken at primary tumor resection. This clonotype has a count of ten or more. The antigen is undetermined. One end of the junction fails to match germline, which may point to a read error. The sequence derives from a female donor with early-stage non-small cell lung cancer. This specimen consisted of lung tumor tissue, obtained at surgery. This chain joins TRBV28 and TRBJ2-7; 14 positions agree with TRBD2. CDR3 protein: CASRADPGLAGVF. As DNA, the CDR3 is TGTGCCAGCAGAGCCGACCCGGGACTAGCGGGAGTCTTC.